These T cell receptor beta chains were read from a single sample in a study of T cells in Graves' hyperthyroidism and ophthalmopathy. Each CDR3 protein gets one entry after TCRdb re-called the multiplex PCR reads with MiXCR. Of 250,000 to 400,000 distinct CDR3 sequences listed, roughly 13% are singletons. The material sequenced was blood. The receptors derive from a middle-aged woman with Graves' ophthalmopathy. The CDR3 runs from the conserved cysteine through the conserved F or W. The D gene is left open where the match is weak. The size entry gives once, few or many counts, or a class when the clone is expanded.

d_call	j_call	clone_size	v_call	cdr3_aa	cdr3_nt
-	TRBJ1-1	few	TRBV19	CASQTGPRNTEAFF	TGTGCCAGCCAGACGGGCCCTAGGAACACTGAAGCTTTCTTT
-	TRBJ1-1	many	TRBV2	CASSEGGRRDGGTEAFF	TGTGCCAGCAGTGAAGGTGGACGGAGGGACGGTGGCACTGAAGCTTTCTTT
TRBD1	TRBJ1-2	many	TRBV2	CASSERARGLFGYTF	TGTGCCAGCAGTGAAAGGGCCAGGGGGCTTTTTGGCTACACCTTC
-	TRBJ2-7	few	TRBV4-1	CASSQEVRGYEQYF	TGCGCCAGCAGCCAAGAGGTGAGGGGGTACGAGCAGTACTTC
-	TRBJ2-5	many	TRBV19	CASSPRDSGETQYF	TGTGCCAGTAGTCCACGGGATTCTGGGGAGACCCAGTACTTC
-	TRBJ1-1	many	TRBV6-1	CATRLALNTEAFF	TGTGCCACGCGGTTGGCCCTGAACACTGAAGCTTTCTTT
-	TRBJ2-7	many	TRBV15	CATSSEGRKEQYF	TGTGCCACCAGCAGCGAGGGGAGGAAAGAGCAGTACTTC
-	TRBJ1-2	many	TRBV7-8	CASSLGAGGSYGYTF	TGTGCCAGCAGCTTAGGGGCGGGGGGGTCCTATGGCTACACCTTC
-	TRBJ1-1	few	TRBV7-9	CASSLPGTSRNTEAFF	TGTGCCAGCAGCTTACCAGGGACATCACGAAACACTGAAGCTTTCTTT
TRBD2	TRBJ2-2	many	TRBV28	CASLRTSDSTGELFF	TGTGCCAGCCTCCGGACTAGCGATTCCACCGGGGAGCTGTTTTTT